This T cell receptor (beta chain) was identified during a study of T cell repertoires in cytomegalovirus infection. The overall study: Indications came from public TCR beta signatures; they pointed to CMV infection and to a matching HLA type.

CDR3 length: 14 amino acids. The J segment lost 12 bases and the V segment lost 6 bases, leaving 13 bases of the junction unmatched. The germline V gene encodes CDR1 MNHNY and CDR2 SVGAGI (reference sequence). In regard to this clonotype: Its antigen remains unidentified.

Via MiXCR, TCRdb re-called the reads, giving one row per CDR3 protein. The repertoire holds around 740,000 distinct CDR3 sequences, with about a third as singletons. Findings and limits, study-wide: HLA-C-restricted CMV clonotypes gave the most frequent clonotype in two of eight donors. People with CMV and the relevant HLA were identified by cumulative public TCR beta family frequency.

The clonotype originates from a human donor in good health (CMV status not recorded). Some clones in this sample may be carry-over from other donors' samples. The sequenced material came from PBMCs. This sequence joins TRBV6-6 and TRBJ2-1; 8 positions match TRBD1. CDR3 nucleotide sequence: TGTGCCAGCAGCGCTGGACAGGGTCAAGTTGGGCAGTTCTTC. This translates into CASSAGQGQVGQFF.